One sample yielded the 6 T cell receptor beta chains listed below, sequenced in a study of cytomegalovirus exposure and HLA in healthy donors. Researchers ran the PCR with 60 Vbeta and 13 Jbeta primers. Repertoires were generated with immunoSEQ multiplex PCR, while TCRdb's copy carries only in-frame clones and drops some. In the table there are roughly 200,000 clones, 77% of which are singletons. The sequenced sample consisted of PBMCs. The source of these receptors is a woman aged 55-70 years in good health and CMV-seropositive.

This clone was found a few times. This sequence joins TRBV30 and TRBJ2-7; 9 bases map to TRBD1. Germline V gene sequence: CDR1 GTSNPN, CDR2 SVGIG (reference sequence). The length of the CDR3 is 13 residues. The junction had 5 bases not matched to a gene; V was cut back by 2 bases and J by 6 bases. CDR3 coding DNA: TGTGCCTGGAGTTTAGGGACAGGGACCGAGCAGTACTTC. It is translated as CAWSLGTGTEQYF.

The rearrangement uses TRBV6-5 and TRBJ2-1, with TRBD2 identical over 9 bases. CDR1 and CDR2 from the germline V gene are MNHEY and SVGAGI. The CDR3 sequence is 15 residues long. V gave up 8 bases and J gave up 0 bases; unmatched junction bases: 5. Here the CDR3 reads CASRLAGPSYNEQFF. The CDR3 nucleotides read TGTGCCAGCCGTCTAGCGGGGCCCTCCTACAATGAGCAGTTCTTC.

CDR3 DNA: TGTGCCAGCAGCTTAGACAGGGGTCAGGTGGGGGATGGCTACACCTTC. Its translation: CASSLDRGQVGDGYTF. V and J are TRBV11-2 and TRBJ1-2, with a tentative D call TRBD1 (6 bases). This CDR3 is 16 amino acids long. V shed 0 bases and J shed 6 bases, with 17 bases lying between them. Germline CDR1 and CDR2: SGHAT and FQNNGV.

The chain joins TRBV9 to TRBJ1-2, with 7 bases matching TRBD1. CDR1 is SGDLS, CDR2 YYNGEE, per germline. The V gene end was trimmed by 4 bases and the J gene end by 4 bases; junction bases not matched to a gene: 4. The CDR3 totals 13 residues. As DNA, the CDR3 is TGTGCCAGCAGCCTCCGACAGGGCTATGGCTACACCTTC. Translating it yields CASSLRQGYGYTF.

This chain links TRBV6-6 with TRBJ2-3; TRBD2 might be the D (6 bases). Deletions cut 5 bases from V and 2 bases from J, with 14 bases between. CDR1 is MNHNY, CDR2 SVGAGI, per germline (reference sequence). This CDR3 spans 15 amino acids. CDR3 amino acids: CASSPLGRDTDTQYF. CDR3 DNA: TGTGCCAGCAGTCCCCTTGGGCGGGACACAGATACGCAGTATTTT.

In this sample, this clone turned up once. The V and J genes are TRBV2 and TRBJ2-2; 9 nucleotides align to TRBD2. The junction had 3 bases not matched to a gene; V was cut back by 1 base and J by 6 bases. The germline gives CDR1 SNHLY, CDR2 FYNNEI. The CDR3 consists of 15 residues. The CDR3 region is CASSEDSGRSGELFF. CDR3 DNA: TGTGCCAGCAGTGAAGATAGCGGGAGATCCGGGGAGCTGTTTTTT.